A single sample is the source of the 25 T cell receptor beta chains below, sequenced in a study of blood T cells in healthy people across ages. Next came a second PCR, run for about 6 to 11 cycles, which used a sample-barcoded 5' primer along with a J-beta primer mix. TCRdb independently ran MiXCR on the 5' RACE reads; one entry per CDR3 protein. The table has 600,000 to 850,000 distinct CDR3 sequences, 20% to 25% seen once. This sample also appeared in a second study, on T cells of mothers and their children.

Sequenced: blood. These receptors were collected from a boy aged 5 to 17 in good health.

About this clonotype itself: The junction departs from germline at one end; a sequencing error may be responsible. The chain recombines TRBV4-2 with TRBJ1-2; D is uncertain. Germline assignment: CDR1 LGHNA and CDR2 YNFKEQ. This CDR3 has 14 amino acids. CDR3 amino acids: CVSSRERGTYGYTF. CDR3 in DNA: TGTGTCAGCAGCCGAGAGAGAGGAACCTATGGCTACACCTTC.

The rearrangement joins TRBV20-1 to TRBJ2-7; possibly TRBD1 for D (6 bases). Trimming took off 6 bases at V and 2 bases at J, with 17 bases between the two ends. Germline V gives CDR1 DFQATT, CDR2 SNEGSKA (reference sequence). The CDR3 consists of 14 residues. The CDR3 nucleotides are TGCAGTGCCCGAGAAGGGGCAGGGGCCTACGAGCAGTACTTC. The encoded protein is CSAREGAGAYEQYF.

This clonotype was seen a few times. The V and J genes are TRBV9 and TRBJ2-1; 12 bases fit TRBD2. The trim removed 4 bases at V and 5 bases at J, leaving 7 bases unmatched. Per germline, CDR1 SGDLS and CDR2 YYNGEE. This CDR3 contains 16 residues. CDR3 region: CASSPWTSGAHNEQFF. CDR3 nucleotides: TGTGCCAGCAGCCCCTGGACTAGCGGGGCGCACAATGAGCAGTTCTTC.

The chain joins TRBV3-1 to TRBJ2-1; 9 bases are a match to TRBD1. V dropped 5 bases and J dropped 6; count of bases not matched to a gene: 8. The germline V gene encodes CDR1 LGHDT and CDR2 YNNKEL (reference sequence). The CDR3 extends over 15 amino acids. The CDR3 coding sequence is TGTGCCAGCAGCGTGGGACAGGGATCTTTCAATGAGCAGTTCTTC. Translated, it gives CASSVGQGSFNEQFF.

The chain links TRBV4-3 to TRBJ2-5, with 7 bases matching TRBD1. The J call may be mistaken, given a closer DNA end match to TRBJ2-7. CDR3 length equals 15 residues. Germline assignment: CDR1 LGHNA and CDR2 YSLEER. As DNA, the CDR3 is TGCGCCAGCAGCCAAGGACAGGGTGGAGGTTACGAGCAGTACTTC. Amino acids: CASSQGQGGGYEQYF.

This clonotype has more than one count but fewer than ten. The chain joins TRBV4-1 to TRBJ2-7, with 12 bases matching TRBD2. Trimming cost V 0 bases and J 1 base; bases outside gene matches: 10. CDR1 and CDR2 (germline): MGHRA, YSYEKL. The CDR3 runs to 19 residues. DNA of the CDR3: TGCGCCAGCAGCCAAGAAGCTGGGATGGGACTAGCGGGTTCCTACGAGCAGTACTTC. It encodes CASSQEAGMGLAGSYEQYF.

There are a few counts of this clonotype. This sequence joins TRBV12-3 or TRBV12-4 and TRBJ1-4; D call uncertain. Trimming stripped 4 bases from V and 11 bases from J, with 11 bases between. The CDR3 is 12 amino acids. CDR3 loop: CASSSMIHKLFF. The CDR3 DNA sequence: TGTGCCAGCAGTTCAATGATTCACAAACTGTTTTTT.

This clonotype has more than one count but fewer than ten. The chain has TRBV12-3 or TRBV12-4 and TRBJ1-2; D gene ambiguous. V lost 0 bases, J lost 4 bases, and 12 bases lay in between. The CDR3 consists of 15 residues. The CDR3: CASSLAASLGYGYTF. CDR3 bases: TGTGCCAGCAGTTTAGCCGCATCGCTAGGCTATGGCTACACCTTC.

J is TRBJ1-3 and V is TRBV29-1, with 11 bases identical to TRBD1. The CDR3 extends over 13 amino acids. V was clipped by 6 bases and J by 4 bases; unmatched bases: 2. From germline, CDR1 is SQVTM and CDR2 ANQGSEA. The CDR3 bases are TGCAGCGTGGACAGGGGGCCGGGAAACACCATATATTTT. Translation: CSVDRGPGNTIYF. Drawing the rest from reference TRBV29-1 and TRBJ1-3, the complete variable domain is SAVISQKPSRDICQRGTSLTIQCQVDSQVTMMFWYRQQPGQSLTLIATANQGSEATYESGFVIDKFPISRPNLTFSTLTVSNMSPEDSSIYLCSVDRGPGNTIYFGEGSWLTVV.

This clonotype was observed a few times. The chain uses TRBV7-2 and TRBJ2-7, with 7 positions matching TRBD1. This CDR3 is 17 amino acids long. Losses at the gene ends were 0 bases for V and 2 bases for J; bases not matched to a gene: 10. Looked up from germline, CDR1 is SGHTA and CDR2 is FQGNSA. Here the CDR3 reads CASSLAVVGGTPYEQYF. The CDR3 nucleotides are TGTGCCAGCAGCTTAGCGGTTGTAGGGGGCACCCCCTACGAGCAGTACTTC.

The rearrangement uses TRBV5-1 and TRBJ2-5; unclear D gene. Trimming left V 0 bases short and J 2 bases short, with 14 bases between. The CDR3 totals 16 residues. Germline CDR1 is SGHRS and CDR2 is YFSETQ. CDR3 protein: CASSLDPLAEQETQYF. The CDR3, as DNA: TGCGCCAGCAGCTTGGATCCGTTGGCTGAACAAGAGACCCAGTACTTC.

The V gene is TRBV20-1, the J gene TRBJ2-5, with unresolved D. Germline V gene data show CDR1 as DFQATT and CDR2 as SNEGSKA (reference sequence). The V end lost 3 bases, the J end lost 5 bases, and 10 bases lay between the germline ends. CDR3 size: 12 residues. The CDR3, as DNA: TGCAGTGCTAGTCCGGCGGCGGAGACCCAGTACTTC. This encodes CSASPAAETQYF.

The chain uses TRBV9 and TRBJ2-2; D is uncertain. This CDR3 contains 13 residues. The germline CDR1 and CDR2 sequences are SGDLS and YYNGEE. Trimming took 5 bases from V and 4 from J, leaving 9 bases between them. CDR3 sequence: CASSFGVTGELFF. DNA for the CDR3: TGTGCCAGCAGTTTTGGGGTCACCGGGGAGCTGTTTTTT.

V and J are TRBV7-9 and TRBJ1-3; D not certain. Germline V CDR1 and CDR2: SEHNR, FQNEAQ (reference sequence). The CDR3 runs to 16 residues. V was shortened by 0 bases and J by 8 bases, with 17 bases between the two germline ends. The CDR3 DNA reads TGTGCCAGCAGCTTAGCGACCACGACGTCGGAGGACACCATATATTTT. Protein: CASSLATTTSEDTIYF.

This clonotype was detected only a few times. V and J are TRBV11-2 and TRBJ2-2; TRBD2 is a possible D gene (5 bases). Germline-derived CDR1 and CDR2 are SGHAT and FQNNGV. The V and J ends lost 7 bases and 4 bases respectively, with 19 bases between them. CDR3 length: 16 residues. The CDR3 loop reads CASTPRSVGSTGELFF. CDR3 coding DNA: TGTGCCAGCACCCCCAGGTCGGTGGGGAGCACCGGGGAGCTGTTTTTT.

This clonotype was seen just once. The CDR3 coding sequence is TGTGCCAGCAGTGAAGAGACAGACTATGGCTACACCTTC. It encodes CASSEETDYGYTF. The gene calls are TRBV6-1 and TRBJ1-2, with a possible D match to TRBD1 (5 bases). V gave up 1 base and J gave up 3 bases, with 6 bases separating them. Per germline, CDR1 MNHNS and CDR2 SASEGT. The CDR3 has 13 amino acids.

The sample holds a few counts of this clonotype. V is TRBV20-1 and J is TRBJ2-1; 10 positions agree with TRBD2. Germline CDR1 reads DFQATT; CDR2 reads SNEGSKA (reference sequence). V was clipped by 6 bases and J by 4 bases; unmatched bases: 6. The length of the CDR3 is 14 residues. For the CDR3, the DNA is TGCAGTGCCACCGGACTAGCGGATTACAATGAGCAGTTCTTC. Translation: CSATGLADYNEQFF.

The rearrangement joins TRBV6-6 to TRBJ2-5; no clear D. The CDR3 contains 13 residues. Germline V gene sequence: CDR1 MNHNY, CDR2 SVGAGI (reference sequence). V gave up 0 bases and J gave up 10 bases, with 12 bases separating them. For the CDR3, the DNA is TGTGCCAGCAGTTACTCCCTTTACAAGATCCAGTACTTC. It specifies CASSYSLYKIQYF.

The chain carries TRBV4-1 and TRBJ1-4; D is perhaps TRBD1 (5 bases). The V gene's germline CDR1 is MGHRA and CDR2 YSYEKL. Trimming pared 1 base from V and 0 bases from J, leaving 15 bases between. The CDR3 consists of 18 residues. For the CDR3, the DNA is TGCGCCAGCAGCCAAGTTGGCAGGGCTTCCCCAACTAATGAAAAACTGTTTTTT. This sequence encodes CASSQVGRASPTNEKLFF.

This clonotype showed up just once. The chain carries TRBV14 and TRBJ2-6, with D tentatively TRBD1 (6 bases). The V gene's germline CDR1 is SGHDN and CDR2 FVKESK. CDR3 size: 16 residues. Trimming left V 1 base short and J 2 bases short, with 9 bases between. The CDR3 spells CASSQGGLAGANVLTF. CDR3 bases: TGTGCCAGCAGCCAAGGGGGGCTAGCTGGGGCCAACGTCCTGACTTTC.

This clonotype was observed a few times. The gene calls are TRBV28 and TRBJ1-1; possible D gene TRBD1, 5 bases. Germline-derived CDR1 and CDR2 are MDHEN and SYDVKM. V lost 6 bases to trimming and J lost 1 base, with 15 bases between them. The CDR3 runs to 15 residues. This chain's CDR3 is CASRPRAGGNTEAFF. DNA for the CDR3: TGTGCCAGCAGACCCAGGGCTGGCGGGAACACTGAAGCTTTCTTT.

This clonotype was picked up a small number of times. The chain joins TRBV5-6 to TRBJ2-3; D gene uncertain. Germline CDR1 is SGHDT and CDR2 is YYEEEE. V was shortened by 0 bases and J by 2 bases, with 10 bases between the two germline ends. The CDR3 loop spans 15 amino acids. The CDR3, as DNA: TGTGCCAGCAGCTTGGATTCAGGCTTCACAGATACGCAGTATTTT. As protein: CASSLDSGFTDTQYF.

This clonotype was seen a single time. The rearrangement uses TRBV4-1 and TRBJ2-1; 7 nucleotides agree with TRBD1. The V and J ends lost 4 bases and 13 bases, in that order; junction bases with no gene match: 10. The CDR3 covers 13 residues. Germline CDR1 is MGHRA and CDR2 is YSYEKL. The CDR3 is CASSPIDRVYQFF. CDR3 DNA: TGCGCCAGCAGCCCGATCGACAGGGTCTACCAGTTCTTC.

The CDR3 here is CASSSGTGTETQYF. The CDR3, as DNA: TGTGCCAGCAGCTCCGGGACAGGGACGGAGACCCAGTACTTC. V and J are TRBV14 and TRBJ2-5, with 9 bases identical to TRBD1. V dropped 5 bases and J dropped 5; count of bases not matched to a gene: 6. CDR3 length: 14 residues. The germline CDR1 and CDR2 sequences are SGHDN and FVKESK.

This clonotype was counted once. The chain recombines TRBV2 with TRBJ2-3, with D perhaps matching TRBD2 (6 bases). Germline CDR1 is SNHLY and CDR2 is FYNNEI. Trimming left V 7 bases short and J 9 bases short, with 11 bases between. The CDR3 totals 11 residues. The CDR3: CASTTSSTQYF. The CDR3 nucleotides read TGTGCCAGCACCACTAGCTCCACGCAGTATTTT.